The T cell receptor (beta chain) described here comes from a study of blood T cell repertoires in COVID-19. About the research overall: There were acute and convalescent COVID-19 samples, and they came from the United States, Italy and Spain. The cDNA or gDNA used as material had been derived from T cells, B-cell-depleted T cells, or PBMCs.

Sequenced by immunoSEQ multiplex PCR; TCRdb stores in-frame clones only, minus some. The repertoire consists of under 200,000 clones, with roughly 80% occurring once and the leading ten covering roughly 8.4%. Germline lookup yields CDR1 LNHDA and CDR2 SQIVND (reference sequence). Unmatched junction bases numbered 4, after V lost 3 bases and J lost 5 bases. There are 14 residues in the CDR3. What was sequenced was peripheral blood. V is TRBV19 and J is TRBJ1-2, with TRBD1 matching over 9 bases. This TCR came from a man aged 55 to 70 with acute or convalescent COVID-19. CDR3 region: CASSMGQGLYGYTF. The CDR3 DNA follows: TGTGCCAGTAGTATGGGACAGGGATTATATGGCTACACCTTC. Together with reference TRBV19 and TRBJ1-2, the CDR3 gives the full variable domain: DGGITQSPKYLFRKEGQNVTLSCEQNLNHDAMYWYRQDPGQGLRLIYYSQIVNDFQKGDIAEGYSVSREKKESFPLTVTSAQKNPTAFYLCASSMGQGLYGYTFGSGTRLTVV.